This section outlines one T cell receptor (beta chain) sequence together with its context. The antigen is not known. This record comes from a study of cytomegalovirus exposure and HLA in healthy donors. Study-wide context: An earlier analysis found around 100 million unique TCR beta sequences from 150 million to 200 million T cells.

General study points: Specificity of a few CMV-associated chains for CMV antigens was verified in vitro. Further analysis, carried out later, found HLA-associated TCR beta chains more clonally expanded than equally common other chains.

Germline-derived CDR1 and CDR2 are MDHEN and SYDVKM. The J segment lost 0 bases and the V segment lost 6 bases, leaving 4 bases of the junction unmatched. The CDR3 extends over 14 amino acids. Vbeta (60) and Jbeta (13) primers were used in the PCR. Generated by immunoSEQ multiplex PCR, the TCRdb table keeps only in-frame clones and is missing some. The table shows approximately 55,000 clones, with 81% occurring only once. The chain employs TRBV28 and TRBJ1-1; TRBD1 matches 7 bases. The TCR was taken from a boy between 10 and 17 years old in good health and CMV-seropositive. Sequences were obtained from PBMCs. The CDR3 is CASRETGMNTEAFF. The CDR3 DNA is TGTGCCAGCAGGGAGACAGGGATGAACACTGAAGCTTTCTTT.